Below, 7 T cell receptor beta chains from the same sample are listed, as sequenced in a study of blood T cell repertoires in COVID-19. Assay: immunoSEQ multiplex PCR; the TCRdb copy retains only in-frame clones and omits some. Of more than 250,000 clones listed, approximately 89% were seen once; the top ten hold 1.6%. Sequencing was done on a sample of peripheral blood. The source is a woman in her twenties or thirties with COVID-19, enrolled during active disease.

The gene calls are TRBV28 and TRBJ1-5; no definite D call. Trimming stripped 1 base from V and 6 bases from J, with 13 bases between. CDR1 and CDR2 (germline): MDHEN, SYDVKM. This CDR3 region has 15 residues. The CDR3 region is CASSLLRETTQPQHF. DNA of the CDR3: TGTGCCAGCAGTTTATTGAGGGAAACGACTCAGCCCCAGCATTTT.

The chain couples TRBV7-9 to TRBJ1-1; D remains unclear. CDR1 SEHNR and CDR2 FQNEAQ come from the germline V gene (reference sequence). This CDR3 comprises 16 residues. V gave up 5 bases and J gave up 4 bases, with 20 bases separating them. CDR3 loop: CASSPTRLTWGTEAFF. The CDR3 bases are TGTGCCAGCAGCCCAACCAGACTAACTTGGGGCACTGAAGCTTTCTTT.

The gene calls are TRBV6-1 and TRBJ2-1, with D possibly being TRBD2 (6 bases). The CDR3 contains 14 residues. V was pared by 3 bases and J by 7 bases, with 13 bases between. Germline CDR1 and CDR2: MNHNS and SASEGT. CDR3 sequence: CASSEDYDPNEQFF. CDR3 nucleotides: TGTGCCAGCAGTGAGGACTATGACCCGAATGAGCAGTTCTTC.

The count of this clone is one. The rearrangement uses TRBV6-5 and TRBJ1-2; TRBD1 might be the D (5 bases). Germline V gene sequence: CDR1 MNHEY, CDR2 SVGAGI. The V gene lost 8 bases and the J gene lost 1 base, with 11 bases spanning the gap. The length of the CDR3 is 13 residues. The CDR3 loop is CASVTQGNYGYTF. Written as DNA, the CDR3 is TGTGCCAGCGTGACGCAGGGTAACTATGGCTACACCTTC.

V is TRBV6-5 and J is TRBJ2-5, with no clear D. The CDR3 spans 13 residues. Between the trimmed V and J ends, which lost 2 bases and 0 bases, there was a span of 4 bases. CDR1 is MNHEY, CDR2 SVGAGI, per germline. The CDR3: CASSYTNQETQYF. CDR3 bases: TGTGCCAGCAGTTACACAAACCAAGAGACCCAGTACTTC.

The V gene is TRBV6-5, the J gene TRBJ1-4; a possible D gene is TRBD1 (6 bases). Trimming took 0 bases from V and 8 from J, leaving 13 bases between them. Germline CDR1 MNHEY, CDR2 SVGAGI. CDR3 length equals 15 residues. This chain's CDR3 is CASSYSRQGTEKLFF. The CDR3 nucleotides are TGTGCCAGCAGTTACTCGAGGCAGGGGACAGAAAAACTGTTTTTT.

The rearrangement links TRBV9 to TRBJ1-2; a weak D match, TRBD1 (6 bases). Germline V gene sequence: CDR1 SGDLS, CDR2 YYNGEE. The CDR3 is made up of 15 amino acids. The ends were cut back, 3 bases at V and 4 bases at J, with 16 bases in the middle. The chain's CDR3 is CASSESFRTAYGYTF. CDR3 bases: TGTGCCAGCAGCGAGAGCTTCAGGACAGCCTATGGCTACACCTTC.